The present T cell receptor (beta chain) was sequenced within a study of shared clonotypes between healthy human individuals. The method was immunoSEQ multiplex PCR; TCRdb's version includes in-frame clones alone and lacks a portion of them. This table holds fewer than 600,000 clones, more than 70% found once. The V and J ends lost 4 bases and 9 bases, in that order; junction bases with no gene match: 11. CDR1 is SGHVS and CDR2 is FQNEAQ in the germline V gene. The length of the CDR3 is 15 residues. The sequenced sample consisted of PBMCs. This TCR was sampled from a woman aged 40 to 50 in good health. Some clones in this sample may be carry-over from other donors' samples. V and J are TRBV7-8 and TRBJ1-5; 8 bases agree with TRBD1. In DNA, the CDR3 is TGTGCCAGCAGCTCCGGGGACAGGCTTCTTTCGCCCCAGCATTTT. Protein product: CASSSGDRLLSPQHF.